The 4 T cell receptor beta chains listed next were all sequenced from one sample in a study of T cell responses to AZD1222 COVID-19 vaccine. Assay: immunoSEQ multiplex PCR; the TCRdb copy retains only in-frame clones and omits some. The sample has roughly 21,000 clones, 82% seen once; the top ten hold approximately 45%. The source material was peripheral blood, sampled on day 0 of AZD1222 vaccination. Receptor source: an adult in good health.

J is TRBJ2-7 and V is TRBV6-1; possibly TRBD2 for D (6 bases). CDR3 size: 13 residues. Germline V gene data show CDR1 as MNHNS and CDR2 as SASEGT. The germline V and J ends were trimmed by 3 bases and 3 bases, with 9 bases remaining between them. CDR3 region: CASSDPRGYEQYF. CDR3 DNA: TGTGCCAGCAGTGACCCGCGGGGCTACGAGCAGTACTTC.

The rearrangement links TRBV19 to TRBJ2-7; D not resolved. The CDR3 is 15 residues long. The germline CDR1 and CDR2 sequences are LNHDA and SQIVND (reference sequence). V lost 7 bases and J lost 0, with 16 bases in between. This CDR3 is CASTPGSRSSYEQYF. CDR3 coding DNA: TGTGCCAGTACTCCAGGATCGAGAAGCTCCTACGAGCAGTACTTC. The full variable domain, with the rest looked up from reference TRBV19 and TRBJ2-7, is DGGITQSPKYLFRKEGQNVTLSCEQNLNHDAMYWYRQDPGQGLRLIYYSQIVNDFQKGDIAEGYSVSREKKESFPLTVTSAQKNPTAFYLCASTPGSRSSYEQYFGPGTRLTVT.

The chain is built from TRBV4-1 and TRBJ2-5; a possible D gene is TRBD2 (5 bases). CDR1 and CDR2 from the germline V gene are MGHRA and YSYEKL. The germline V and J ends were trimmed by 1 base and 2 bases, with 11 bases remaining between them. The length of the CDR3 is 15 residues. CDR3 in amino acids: CASSQGASGQETQYF. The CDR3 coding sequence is TGCGCCAGCAGCCAAGGAGCGAGCGGACAAGAGACCCAGTACTTC.

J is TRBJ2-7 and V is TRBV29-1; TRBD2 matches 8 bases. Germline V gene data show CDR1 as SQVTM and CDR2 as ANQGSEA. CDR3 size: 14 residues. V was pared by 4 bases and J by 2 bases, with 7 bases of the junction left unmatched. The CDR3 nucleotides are TGCAGCGTTGCCCCGAGCGGGGGAACCTACGAGCAGTACTTC. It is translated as CSVAPSGGTYEQYF.